These T cell receptor beta chains were read from a single sample in a study of blood T cell repertoires in COVID-19. Sequencing used immunoSEQ multiplex PCR; TCRdb keeps in-frame clones, though not all of them. This repertoire shows 650,000 to 800,000 clones, around 89% found once; its top ten account for under 0.3%. The specimen sequenced was peripheral blood. The source is a woman under 30 with acute or convalescent COVID-19. Both conserved end residues are part of each CDR3. A D gene is named only where the DNA matches it firmly.

d_call	j_call	v_call	cdr3_aa	cdr3_nt
.	TRBJ2-2	TRBV6-4	CASSDSAGNTGELFF	TGTGCCAGCAGTGACTCCGCGGGCAACACCGGGGAGCTGTTTTTT
.	TRBJ1-1	TRBV20-1	CSASGGSRTEAFF	TGCAGTGCTAGTGGCGGATCTCGTACTGAAGCTTTCTTT
.	TRBJ2-7	TRBV5-1	CASSPEWGGHEQYF	TGCGCCAGCAGCCCTGAATGGGGGGGGCATGAGCAGTACTTC
TRBD1	TRBJ1-5	TRBV7-2	CASSAGQGRHRQPQHF	TGTGCCAGCAGCGCGGGACAGGGTAGGCACAGGCAGCCCCAGCATTTT
TRBD2	TRBJ2-1	TRBV5-1	CASSRSGTSGGNEQFF	TGCGCCAGCAGCCGCTCCGGGACTAGCGGGGGTAATGAGCAGTTCTTC
.	TRBJ2-7	TRBV5-4	CASSDTYEQYF	TGTGCCAGCAGCGACACCTACGAGCAGTACTTC
.	TRBJ2-5	TRBV6-6	CASSGGGGRETQYF	TGTGCCAGCAGTGGGGGAGGGGGGCGAGAGACCCAGTACTTC
TRBD1	TRBJ1-1	TRBV4-1	CASSPSTGGHTEAFF	TGCGCCAGCAGCCCTTCAACAGGGGGACACACTGAAGCTTTCTTT
TRBD1	TRBJ1-2	TRBV5-6	CASSWGTGIGDGYTF	TGTGCCAGCAGCTGGGGGACAGGGATTGGCGATGGCTACACCTTC
TRBD1	TRBJ1-2	TRBV29-1	CSVEVLDRSNYGYTF	TGCAGCGTTGAAGTTCTGGACAGGTCTAACTATGGCTACACCTTC